These T cell receptor beta chains were read from a single sample in a study of cytomegalovirus exposure and HLA in healthy donors. The assay was immunoSEQ multiplex PCR, and TCRdb's table has in-frame clones only and misses some. Here the sample spans around 150,000 clones, 55% to 80% being singletons. Input material: PBMCs. The receptors here all came from a woman aged 55-75 years in good health and CMV-seropositive. Each CDR3 is given with its conserved first and last residue. The order of the fields is V gene, clone size, D gene, J gene, CDR3 protein, CDR3 DNA. D genes are given only for firm matches. Clone size, where shown, is once, few, many, or a class for clones that have expanded.

V gene: TRBV28
clone size: -
D gene: -
J gene: TRBJ1-1
CDR3 protein: CASNLQGSTEAFF
CDR3 DNA: TGTGCCAGCAACTTACAGGGTAGCACTGAAGCTTTCTTT

V gene: TRBV30
clone size: few
D gene: -
J gene: TRBJ1-1
CDR3 protein: CALGTLGAEAFF
CDR3 DNA: TGTGCCTTGGGGACACTTGGGGCTGAAGCTTTCTTT

V gene: TRBV28
clone size: -
D gene: TRBD1
J gene: TRBJ1-2
CDR3 protein: CASSLGGTGGAGYGYTF
CDR3 DNA: TGTGCCAGCAGTTTGGGAGGAACAGGGGGCGCTGGATATGGCTACACCTTC

V gene: TRBV7-9
clone size: -
D gene: -
J gene: TRBJ1-1
CDR3 protein: CASSFPGTEAFF
CDR3 DNA: TGTGCCAGCAGCTTCCCGGGGACTGAAGCTTTCTTT

V gene: TRBV5-6
clone size: -
D gene: TRBD1
J gene: TRBJ1-4
CDR3 protein: CASSVTGDDEKLFF
CDR3 DNA: TGTGCCAGCAGCGTGACAGGGGATGATGAAAAACTGTTTTTT

V gene: TRBV27
clone size: -
D gene: -
J gene: TRBJ2-3
CDR3 protein: CASSSEANTQYF
CDR3 DNA: TGTGCCAGCAGTTCCGAAGCGAATACGCAGTATTTT

V gene: TRBV19
clone size: -
D gene: TRBD1
J gene: TRBJ2-7
CDR3 protein: CASSISGTEEEQYF
CDR3 DNA: TGTGCCAGTAGTATTTCCGGGACAGAAGAGGAGCAGTACTTC

V gene: TRBV2
clone size: -
D gene: -
J gene: TRBJ1-4
CDR3 protein: CASSPIRTDEKLFF
CDR3 DNA: TGTGCCAGCAGCCCCATCCGGACAGATGAAAAACTGTTTTTT

V gene: TRBV21-1
clone size: -
D gene: -
J gene: TRBJ2-7
CDR3 protein: CASSKTALTSGRPYEQYF
CDR3 DNA: TGTGCCAGCAGCAAAACGGCCCTGACTAGCGGGAGACCTTACGAGCAGTACTTC

V gene: TRBV4-1
clone size: -
D gene: -
J gene: TRBJ2-3
CDR3 protein: CASSLGLTTDTQYF
CDR3 DNA: TGCGCCAGCAGCCTTGGACTAACCACAGATACGCAGTATTTT

V gene: TRBV19
clone size: -
D gene: TRBD1
J gene: TRBJ1-2
CDR3 protein: CASRGQGINYGYTF
CDR3 DNA: TGTGCCAGTAGGGGACAGGGGATAAACTATGGCTACACCTTC

V gene: TRBV10-1
clone size: -
D gene: TRBD2
J gene: TRBJ2-1
CDR3 protein: CASREPGTSGIYEQFF
CDR3 DNA: TGCGCCAGCAGGGAACCCGGGACTAGCGGGATATATGAGCAGTTCTTC

V gene: TRBV5-1
clone size: -
D gene: TRBD2
J gene: TRBJ2-7
CDR3 protein: CASSFGGDTSTGEQYF
CDR3 DNA: TGCGCCAGCAGCTTCGGGGGGGACACCTCTACGGGAGAGCAGTACTTC

V gene: TRBV7-9
clone size: -
D gene: TRBD1
J gene: TRBJ2-1
CDR3 protein: CASSPQTGSSYNEQFF
CDR3 DNA: TGTGCCAGCAGCCCACAGACAGGGAGCTCCTACAATGAGCAGTTCTTC

V gene: TRBV30
clone size: few
D gene: TRBD1
J gene: TRBJ2-5
CDR3 protein: CAWSTGTGRETQYF
CDR3 DNA: TGTGCCTGGAGTACCGGGACAGGGCGAGAGACCCAGTACTTC

V gene: TRBV19
clone size: -
D gene: -
J gene: TRBJ2-5
CDR3 protein: CASSFGGLGETQYF
CDR3 DNA: TGTGCCAGTAGTTTTGGGGGACTGGGTGAGACCCAGTACTTC

V gene: TRBV30
clone size: -
D gene: -
J gene: TRBJ1-2
CDR3 protein: CAWSAGHGYTF
CDR3 DNA: TGTGCCTGGAGTGCAGGGCATGGCTACACCTTC

V gene: TRBV7-2
clone size: -
D gene: TRBD2
J gene: TRBJ2-3
CDR3 protein: CASSLAGGQDTQYF
CDR3 DNA: TGTGCCAGCAGCTTGGCGGGAGGGCAAGATACGCAGTATTTT

V gene: TRBV4-2
clone size: -
D gene: -
J gene: TRBJ1-5
CDR3 protein: CASSQGQGQPQHF
CDR3 DNA: TGTGCCAGCAGCCAAGGGCAGGGTCAGCCCCAGCATTTT

V gene: TRBV2
clone size: -
D gene: -
J gene: TRBJ2-3
CDR3 protein: CASSEGGTDTQYF
CDR3 DNA: TGTGCCAGCAGTGAAGGCGGGACGGATACGCAGTATTTT

V gene: TRBV28
clone size: -
D gene: TRBD1
J gene: TRBJ1-5
CDR3 protein: CASSPGGGNQPRHF
CDR3 DNA: TGTGCCAGCAGTCCCGGAGGGGGCAATCAGCCCCGGCATTTT

V gene: TRBV4-3
clone size: -
D gene: TRBD2
J gene: TRBJ2-2
CDR3 protein: CASKGTSVGTGELFF
CDR3 DNA: TGCGCCAGCAAGGGGACTAGCGTTGGCACCGGGGAGCTGTTTTTT

V gene: TRBV28
clone size: few
D gene: -
J gene: TRBJ1-4
CDR3 protein: CASGPGGAANEKLFF
CDR3 DNA: TGTGCCAGCGGACCGGGGGGTGCAGCTAATGAAAAACTGTTTTTT

V gene: TRBV7-9
clone size: -
D gene: TRBD2
J gene: TRBJ2-5
CDR3 protein: CASSLASGRETQYF
CDR3 DNA: TGTGCCAGCAGCTTAGCGAGCGGGAGAGAGACCCAGTACTTC

V gene: TRBV28
clone size: few
D gene: -
J gene: TRBJ1-2
CDR3 protein: CATDSAANYGYTF
CDR3 DNA: TGTGCCACCGACAGTGCAGCTAACTATGGCTACACCTTC

V gene: TRBV19
clone size: -
D gene: -
J gene: TRBJ2-2
CDR3 protein: CASSESFRANTGELFF
CDR3 DNA: TGTGCCAGTAGTGAATCCTTCAGGGCGAACACCGGGGAGCTGTTTTTT

V gene: TRBV19
clone size: -
D gene: TRBD1
J gene: TRBJ1-1
CDR3 protein: CATSGQGNTEAFF
CDR3 DNA: TGTGCCACCTCAGGACAGGGGAACACTGAAGCTTTCTTT

V gene: TRBV6-1
clone size: -
D gene: TRBD1
J gene: TRBJ2-5
CDR3 protein: CASSETGWQTQYF
CDR3 DNA: TGTGCCAGCAGTGAGACAGGGTGGCAGACCCAGTACTTC

V gene: TRBV6-6
clone size: few
D gene: -
J gene: TRBJ2-1
CDR3 protein: CASSTDYHNEQFF
CDR3 DNA: TGTGCCAGCAGTACCGACTACCACAATGAGCAGTTCTTC

V gene: TRBV9
clone size: -
D gene: -
J gene: TRBJ1-5
CDR3 protein: CASSVGQGNQPQHF
CDR3 DNA: TGTGCCAGCAGCGTGGGGCAGGGGAATCAGCCCCAGCATTTT

V gene: TRBV14
clone size: -
D gene: TRBD2
J gene: TRBJ2-1
CDR3 protein: CASSQEESVGRVVSSYNEQFF
CDR3 DNA: TGTGCCAGCAGCCAAGAAGAGTCGGTCGGGAGGGTTGTGAGCTCCTACAATGAGCAGTTCTTC

V gene: TRBV7-9
clone size: -
D gene: -
J gene: TRBJ2-7
CDR3 protein: CASSLGQDEQYF
CDR3 DNA: TGTGCCAGCAGCTTAGGACAGGACGAGCAGTACTTC

V gene: TRBV9
clone size: -
D gene: TRBD2
J gene: TRBJ2-2
CDR3 protein: CASSVGRTSRTGELFF
CDR3 DNA: TGTGCCAGCAGCGTAGGCCGGACTAGTCGGACCGGGGAGCTGTTTTTT

V gene: TRBV9
clone size: -
D gene: -
J gene: TRBJ2-2
CDR3 protein: CASSQQQGITGELFF
CDR3 DNA: TGTGCCAGCAGTCAACAACAGGGTATCACCGGGGAGCTGTTTTTT

V gene: TRBV11-2
clone size: few
D gene: TRBD1
J gene: TRBJ2-5
CDR3 protein: CASSPFDREQETQYF
CDR3 DNA: TGTGCCAGCAGCCCTTTCGACAGGGAACAAGAGACCCAGTACTTC

V gene: TRBV6-1
clone size: -
D gene: -
J gene: TRBJ1-5
CDR3 protein: CASSDRTGSGNQPQHF
CDR3 DNA: TGTGCCAGCAGTGACAGAACAGGGAGTGGCAATCAGCCCCAGCATTTT

V gene: TRBV28
clone size: few
D gene: -
J gene: TRBJ1-1
CDR3 protein: CASSFQGSSTEAFF
CDR3 DNA: TGTGCCAGCAGTTTCCAGGGCTCGAGCACTGAAGCTTTCTTT

V gene: TRBV27
clone size: -
D gene: -
J gene: TRBJ1-3
CDR3 protein: CASSLEGTSGNTIYF
CDR3 DNA: TGTGCCAGCAGTTTGGAGGGGACGTCTGGAAACACCATATATTTT

V gene: TRBV5-6
clone size: -
D gene: TRBD1
J gene: TRBJ1-1
CDR3 protein: CASSSRRGLGSNTEAFF
CDR3 DNA: TGTGCCAGCAGCTCAAGAAGGGGGCTGGGCTCGAACACTGAAGCTTTCTTT

V gene: TRBV5-1
clone size: -
D gene: TRBD1
J gene: TRBJ1-2
CDR3 protein: CASSSGTGNGYTF
CDR3 DNA: TGCGCCAGCAGCTCCGGGACAGGGAATGGCTACACCTTC